This T cell receptor beta chain was obtained from a study of blood T cell repertoires in COVID-19. Germline V gene sequence: CDR1 SGHRS, CDR2 YFSETQ. The CDR3 extends over 15 amino acids. The J segment lost 4 bases and the V segment lost 3 bases, leaving 5 bases of the junction unmatched. Sequencing was performed with immunoSEQ multiplex PCR; in TCRdb, only in-frame clones are kept and a portion is missing. The sample contains fewer than 250,000 clones, more than 75% of which appear only once. Sequencing was performed on peripheral blood. The V call is TRBV5-1, the J call TRBJ2-1, with 9 positions matching TRBD1. This TCR was sampled from a man aged 60 to 75 with acute or convalescent COVID-19. The CDR3 coding sequence is TGCGCCAGCAGCTCACAGGGGGCTCCTTACAATGAGCAGTTCTTC. This codes for CASSSQGAPYNEQFF.